This T cell receptor beta chain was captured in a study of somatic mutations in cytotoxic T cells in rheumatoid arthritis. Study summary: Before any treatment began, 30 to 35 ml EDTA peripheral blood was collected from patients right after diagnosis.

Libraries were prepared by immunoSEQ multiplex PCR; TCRdb keeps only in-frame clonotypes and omits some of them. Of approximately 14,000 clones in the sample, 85% to 95% were seen once. From germline, CDR1 is MGHRA and CDR2 YSYEKL. CDR3 length: 15 amino acids. The clonotype comes from a man aged 70-80 years with rheumatoid arthritis. This chain uses TRBV4-1 with TRBJ2-5, with TRBD2 matching 14 bases. The assigned J gene may be wrong: the sequence end matches TRBJ2-7 better. Sequenced sample: CD4+ T cells sorted from blood. This CDR3 is CASSQGLAGAYEQYF. In DNA form, the CDR3 reads TGCGCCAGCAGCCAGGGACTAGCGGGAGCCTACGAGCAGTACTTC.